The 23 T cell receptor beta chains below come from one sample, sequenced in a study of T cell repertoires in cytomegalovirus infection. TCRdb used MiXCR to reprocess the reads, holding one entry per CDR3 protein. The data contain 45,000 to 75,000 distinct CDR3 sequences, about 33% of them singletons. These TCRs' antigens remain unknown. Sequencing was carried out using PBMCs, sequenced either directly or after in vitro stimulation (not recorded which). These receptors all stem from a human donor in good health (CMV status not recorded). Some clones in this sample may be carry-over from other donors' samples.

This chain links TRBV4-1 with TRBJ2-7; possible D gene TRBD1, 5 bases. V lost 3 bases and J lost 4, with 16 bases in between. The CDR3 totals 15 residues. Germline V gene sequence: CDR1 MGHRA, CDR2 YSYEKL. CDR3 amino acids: CASSQHNSGAYEQYF. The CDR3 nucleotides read TGCGCCAGCAGCCAGCACAATAGTGGGGCGTACGAGCAGTACTTC.

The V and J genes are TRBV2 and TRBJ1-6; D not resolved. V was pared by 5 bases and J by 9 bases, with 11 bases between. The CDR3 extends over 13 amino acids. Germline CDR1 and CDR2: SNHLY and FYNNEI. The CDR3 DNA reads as TGTGCCAGCAGTACGACACTCGGTTCACCCCTCCACTTT. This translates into CASSTTLGSPLHF. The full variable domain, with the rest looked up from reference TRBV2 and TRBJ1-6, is EPEVTQTPSHQVTQMGQEVILRCVPISNHLYFYWYRQILGQKVEFLVSFYNNEISEKSEIFDDQFSVERPDGSNFTLKIRSTKLEDSAMYFCASSTTLGSPLHFGNGTRLTVT.

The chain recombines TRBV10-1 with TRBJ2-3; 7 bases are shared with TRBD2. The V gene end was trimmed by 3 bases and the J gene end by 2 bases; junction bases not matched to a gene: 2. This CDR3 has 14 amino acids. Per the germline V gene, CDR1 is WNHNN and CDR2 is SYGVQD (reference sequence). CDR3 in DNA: TGCGCCAGCAGTGAAAGCGGGAACACAGATACGCAGTATTTT. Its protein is CASSESGNTDTQYF.

CDR3 region: CASSELWGSYEQYF. The DNA for the CDR3 is TGTGCCAGCAGTGAGCTTTGGGGGTCCTACGAGCAGTACTTC. The V gene is TRBV25-1, the J gene TRBJ2-7; the D gene could be TRBD1 or TRBD2 (5 bases each). The CDR3 runs to 14 residues. V gave up 3 bases and J gave up 1 base, with 10 bases separating them. The germline V gene encodes CDR1 MGHDK and CDR2 SYGVNS.

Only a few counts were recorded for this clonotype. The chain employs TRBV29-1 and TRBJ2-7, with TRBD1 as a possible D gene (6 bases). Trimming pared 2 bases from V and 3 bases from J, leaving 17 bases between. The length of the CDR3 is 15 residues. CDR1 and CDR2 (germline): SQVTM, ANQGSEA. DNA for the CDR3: TGCAGCGTTGAAAGGATGGACAGACAAAACTACGAGCAGTACTTC. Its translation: CSVERMDRQNYEQYF.

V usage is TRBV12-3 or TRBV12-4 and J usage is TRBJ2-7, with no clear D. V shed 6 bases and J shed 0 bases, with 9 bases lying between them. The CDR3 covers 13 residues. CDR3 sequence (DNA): TGTGCCAGCAGATCTGTGGGCTCCTACGAGCAGTACTTC. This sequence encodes CASRSVGSYEQYF.

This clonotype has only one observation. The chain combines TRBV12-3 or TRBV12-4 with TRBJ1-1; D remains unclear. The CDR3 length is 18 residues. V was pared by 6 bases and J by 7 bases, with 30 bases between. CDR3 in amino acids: CASSPPVRVTSPLVEAFF. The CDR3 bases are TGTGCCAGCAGCCCCCCGGTCCGGGTGACTAGTCCCTTAGTTGAAGCTTTCTTT.

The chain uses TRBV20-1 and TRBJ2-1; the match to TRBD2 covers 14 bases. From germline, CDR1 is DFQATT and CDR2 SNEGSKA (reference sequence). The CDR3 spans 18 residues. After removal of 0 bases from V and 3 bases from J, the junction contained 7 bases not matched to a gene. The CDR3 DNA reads TGCAGTGCTAGAGATCGTGGACTAGCGGGAGGAAGCTACAATGAGCAGTTCTTC. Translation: CSARDRGLAGGSYNEQFF.

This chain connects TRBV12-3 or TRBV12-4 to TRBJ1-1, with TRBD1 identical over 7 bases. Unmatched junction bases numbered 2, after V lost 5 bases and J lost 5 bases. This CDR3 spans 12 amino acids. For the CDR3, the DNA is TGTGCCAGCAGTGGGACAGCTACTGAAGCTTTCTTT. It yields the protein CASSGTATEAFF.

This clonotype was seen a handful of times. CDR3 loop: CASLRGINSPLHF. As DNA, the CDR3 is TGTGCCAGCCTCCGGGGCATTAATTCACCCCTCCACTTT. The chain couples TRBV6-5 to TRBJ1-6, with D maybe TRBD1 (5 bases). Germline loops: CDR1 MNHEY, CDR2 SVGAGI. This CDR3 region has 13 residues. V lost 8 bases to trimming and J lost 6 bases, with 11 bases between them.

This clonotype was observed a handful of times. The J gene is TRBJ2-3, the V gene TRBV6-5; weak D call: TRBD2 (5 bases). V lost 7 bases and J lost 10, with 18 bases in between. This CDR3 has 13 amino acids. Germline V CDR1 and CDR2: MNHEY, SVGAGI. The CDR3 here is CASTTPGVIAQYF. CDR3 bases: TGTGCCAGCACGACCCCCGGGGTCATAGCGCAGTATTTT.

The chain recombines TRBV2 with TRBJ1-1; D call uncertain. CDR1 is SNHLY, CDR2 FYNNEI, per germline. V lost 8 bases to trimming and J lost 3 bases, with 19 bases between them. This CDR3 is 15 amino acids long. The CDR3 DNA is TGTGCCAGCTCTCAGGTGGGCCAAGGAGACACTGAAGCTTTCTTT. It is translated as CASSQVGQGDTEAFF.

For the CDR3, the DNA is TGTGCCAGCAGCCCGATACGTACAGGGAAGGAGAGGAACTATGGCTACACCTTC. Its translation: CASSPIRTGKERNYGYTF. The chain combines TRBV11-2 with TRBJ1-2; possible D gene TRBD1, 6 bases. Looked up from germline, CDR1 is SGHAT and CDR2 is FQNNGV. There are 18 residues in the CDR3. Between the trimmed V and J ends, which lost 5 bases and 2 bases, there was a span of 24 bases.

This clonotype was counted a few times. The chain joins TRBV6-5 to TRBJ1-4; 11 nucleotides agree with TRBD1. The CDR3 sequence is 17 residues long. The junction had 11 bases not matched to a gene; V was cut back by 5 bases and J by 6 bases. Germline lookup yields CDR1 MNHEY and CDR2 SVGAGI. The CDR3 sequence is CASSLTGTGGAHEKLFF. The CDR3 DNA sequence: TGTGCCAGCAGTCTAACCGGGACAGGGGGAGCCCATGAAAAACTGTTTTTT.

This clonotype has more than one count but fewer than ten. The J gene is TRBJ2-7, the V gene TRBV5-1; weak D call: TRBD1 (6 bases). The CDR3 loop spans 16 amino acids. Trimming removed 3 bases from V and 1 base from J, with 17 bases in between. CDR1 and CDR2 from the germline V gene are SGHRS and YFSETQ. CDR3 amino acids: CASSSQGRTESYEQYF. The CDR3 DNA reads TGCGCCAGCAGCTCCCAAGGAAGGACAGAATCCTACGAGCAGTACTTC.

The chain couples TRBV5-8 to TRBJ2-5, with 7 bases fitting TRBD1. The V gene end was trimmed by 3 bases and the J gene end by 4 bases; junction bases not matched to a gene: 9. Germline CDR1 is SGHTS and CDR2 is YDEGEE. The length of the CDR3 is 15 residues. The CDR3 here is CASSSRNRGRETQYF. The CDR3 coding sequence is TGTGCCAGCAGCTCACGAAACAGGGGTCGAGAGACCCAGTACTTC.

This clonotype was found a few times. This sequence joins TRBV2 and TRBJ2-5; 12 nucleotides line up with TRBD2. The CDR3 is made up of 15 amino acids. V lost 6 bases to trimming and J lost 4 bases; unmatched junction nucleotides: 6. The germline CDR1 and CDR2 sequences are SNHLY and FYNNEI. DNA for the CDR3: TGTGCCAGCAGGCAACTAGCGGGAGGATCAGAGACCCAGTACTTC. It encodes CASRQLAGGSETQYF.

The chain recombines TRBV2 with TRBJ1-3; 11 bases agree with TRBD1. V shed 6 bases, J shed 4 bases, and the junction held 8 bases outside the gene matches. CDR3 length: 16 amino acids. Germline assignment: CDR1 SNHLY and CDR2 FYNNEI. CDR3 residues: CASSADRGLSGNTIYF. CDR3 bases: TGTGCCAGCAGCGCGGACAGGGGGCTTTCCGGAAACACCATATATTTT.

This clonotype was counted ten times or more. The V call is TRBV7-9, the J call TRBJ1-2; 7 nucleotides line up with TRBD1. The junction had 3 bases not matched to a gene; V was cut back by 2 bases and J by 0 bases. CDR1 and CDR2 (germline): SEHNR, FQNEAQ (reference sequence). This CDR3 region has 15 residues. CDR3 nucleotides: TGTGCCAGCAGCTTACGGGACAGTTCTAACTATGGCTACACCTTC. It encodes CASSLRDSSNYGYTF.

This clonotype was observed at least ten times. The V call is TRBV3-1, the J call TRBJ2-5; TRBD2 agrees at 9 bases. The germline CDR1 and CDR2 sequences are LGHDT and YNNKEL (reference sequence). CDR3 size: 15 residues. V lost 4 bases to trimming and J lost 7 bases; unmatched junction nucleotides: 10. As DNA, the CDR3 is TGTGCCAGCAGCCCTCCCGGGCGGGAGGGCACGACCCAGTACTTC. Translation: CASSPPGREGTTQYF.

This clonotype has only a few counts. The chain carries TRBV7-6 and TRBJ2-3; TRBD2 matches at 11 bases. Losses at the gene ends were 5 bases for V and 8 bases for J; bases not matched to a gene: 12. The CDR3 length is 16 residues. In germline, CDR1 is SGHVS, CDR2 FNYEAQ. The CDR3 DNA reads TGTGCCAGCAGCCCCTCCTCACTAGCGGGAGAAGTTACGCAGTATTTT. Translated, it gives CASSPSSLAGEVTQYF.

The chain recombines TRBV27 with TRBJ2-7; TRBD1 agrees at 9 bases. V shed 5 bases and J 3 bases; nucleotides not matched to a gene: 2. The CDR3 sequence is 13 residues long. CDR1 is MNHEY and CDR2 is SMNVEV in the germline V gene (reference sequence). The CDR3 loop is CASSQGQGYEQYF. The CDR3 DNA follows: TGTGCCAGCAGTCAGGGACAGGGCTACGAGCAGTACTTC.

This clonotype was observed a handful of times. The CDR3 nucleotides are TGTGCCAGTAGTAGAGCTAGCGGGGTTACCTACAATGAGCAGTTCTTC. This gives the protein CASSRASGVTYNEQFF. The chain couples TRBV19 to TRBJ2-1; 9 nucleotides agree with TRBD2. Germline V gene data show CDR1 as LNHDA and CDR2 as SQIVND (reference sequence). Unmatched junction bases numbered 6, after V lost 4 bases and J lost 2 bases. CDR3 length: 16 residues.